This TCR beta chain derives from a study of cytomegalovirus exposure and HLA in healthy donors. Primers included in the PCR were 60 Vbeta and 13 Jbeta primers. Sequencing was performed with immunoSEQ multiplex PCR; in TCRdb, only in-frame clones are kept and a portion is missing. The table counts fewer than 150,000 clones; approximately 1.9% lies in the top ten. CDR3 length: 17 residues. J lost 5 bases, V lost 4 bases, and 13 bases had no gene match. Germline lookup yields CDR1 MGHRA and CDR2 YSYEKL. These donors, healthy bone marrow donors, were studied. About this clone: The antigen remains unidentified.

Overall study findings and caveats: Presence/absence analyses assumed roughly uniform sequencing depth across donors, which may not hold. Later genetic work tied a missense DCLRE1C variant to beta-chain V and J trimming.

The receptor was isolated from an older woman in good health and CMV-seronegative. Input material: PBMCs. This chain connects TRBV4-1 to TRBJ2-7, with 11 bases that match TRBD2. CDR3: CASSPGRRTSGSDEQYF. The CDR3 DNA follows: TGCGCCAGCAGCCCAGGACGCCGAACTAGCGGGAGTGACGAGCAGTACTTC.